A selection of T cell receptor beta chains follows, all from one sample in a study of sequential checkpoint blockade in melanoma. Profiled with immunoSEQ multiplex PCR; TCRdb holds only in-frame clones, not every one. Here the sample spans more than 3,000 clones, 24% being singletons. Sample: tumor tissue (inferred from file names), taken from a patient given nivolumab and ipilimumab in sequence. These receptors all stem from a human donor with melanoma. Both conserved end residues are part of each CDR3. D genes are given only for firm matches. Clone size is not always given. Where it is, it says once, few, many or a class for expanded clones.

j_call d_call clone_size v_call cdr3_aa cdr3_nt
TRBJ1-6 TRBD1 few TRBV6-8 CASSYSGGASISPLHF TGTGCCAGCAGTTACTCAGGGGGCGCGTCTATTTCACCCCTCCACTTT
TRBJ2-5 . many TRBV23-1 CASSQDLSEQETQYF TGCGCCAGCAGCCAAGATCTTTCCGAGCAAGAGACCCAGTACTTC
TRBJ2-7 . large TRBV30 CAWSVNPRDYEQYF TGTGCCTGGAGTGTAAATCCGAGGGACTACGAGCAGTACTTC
TRBJ2-2 . medium-sized TRBV6-8 CASSLVKGYTGELFF TGTGCCAGCAGTTTGGTTAAAGGATACACCGGGGAGCTGTTTTTT
TRBJ1-2 . . TRBV1 CASSQEGSQGVGGYTF TGCGCCAGCAGCCAAGAGGGTTCACAGGGGGTGGGAGGCTACACCTTC
TRBJ1-2 . few TRBV6-8 CASSFSRTGGYTF TGTGCCAGCAGCTTTTCCCGGACGGGCGGCTACACCTTC
TRBJ1-1 . medium-sized TRBV10-3 CAISEWGWNTEAFF TGTGCCATCAGTGAGTGGGGGTGGAACACTGAAGCTTTCTTT
TRBJ2-7 . many TRBV11-3 CASSLGLHWDEQYF TGTGCCAGCAGCTTAGGTCTCCACTGGGACGAGCAGTACTTC
TRBJ2-1 . medium-sized TRBV6-8 CASTLQVRSYNEQFF TGTGCCAGCACCTTACAGGTACGCTCCTACAATGAGCAGTTCTTC
TRBJ2-3 . many TRBV11-3 CASSLDAGTDTQYF TGTGCCAGCAGCTTAGACGCGGGTACAGATACGCAGTATTTT
TRBJ1-1 . medium-sized TRBV11-3 CASSLSRGWDTEAFF TGTGCCAGCAGCTTGAGCAGGGGTTGGGACACTGAAGCTTTCTTT
TRBJ1-3 . few TRBV18 CASSPFEGNTIYF TGTGCCAGCTCACCGTTTGAGGGAAACACCATATATTTT
TRBJ2-7 TRBD1 medium-sized TRBV11-3 CASSAHRGPYEQYF TGTGCCAGCAGCGCCCACAGGGGCCCCTACGAGCAGTACTTC
TRBJ1-3 . many TRBV11-3 CASSLLGTVSGNTIYF TGTGCCAGCAGCCTCCTGGGCACTGTCTCTGGAAACACCATATATTTT
TRBJ1-1 TRBD1 . TRBV5-1 CASSRDRGRGTEAFF TGCGCCAGCAGCCGGGACAGGGGGCGAGGCACTGAAGCTTTCTTT